The T cell receptor (beta chain) under discussion was sequenced for a study of T-cell reconstitution after alpha-beta-depleted transplantation in children (dated by TCRdb to 2016 to 2017). Study-level background: T-cell immune reconstitution after TCRalphabeta/CD19-depleted allogeneic hematopoietic cell transplantation in children was quantitatively tracked in the study by means of TCR repertoire profiling.

V and J are truncated by 5 bases and 1 base respectively, leaving an intervening sequence of 11 bases. The CDR3, cysteine through phenylalanine, is 14 amino acids long. Only CDR3 DNA is held: 42 bases, read in frame from base 1. Remarks on this clonotype: Its binding antigen is unknown. The record has no base qualities; no much larger clone is one base away.

The library relied on PCR. Sequenced on an Illumina HiSeq 2500. To normalize quantification of the TCRbeta repertoire, the TCR libraries were built with molecular barcoding that relied on unique molecular identifiers. TCRdb redid the processing of the public reads, applying fastp at Q25 and MiXCR, and retained in-frame beta chains. A single entry per CDR3 protein holds the most common genes and DNA from its merged rows. The sample data list about 640,000 distinct CDR3 sequences, and about 15% of these were observed just once. The ten biggest clones cover 0.85% to 1.3% of the sample. The chain links TRBV12-3 or TRBV12-4 with TRBJ2-5; a tentative D call is TRBD1 (6 bases match). The sample here was PBMCs from the stem cell graft donor, taken from the stem cell graft. The clonotype originates from a human donor who donated a stem cell graft to a child with acute myeloid leukemia. The DNA reads as follows: TGTGCCAGCAGTGTACAGGGAATCCAAGAGACCCAGTACTTC. The resulting protein is CASSVQGIQETQYF.